These T cell receptor beta chains were read from a single sample in a study of CD8+CD57+ T cells in acquired aplastic anemia. One entry per CDR3 protein, called by TCRdb with MiXCR from the reads. Of hundreds of thousands of distinct CDR3 sequences in the sample, roughly half were seen once. The sample consisted of sorted CD4+, CD8+, or CD8+CD57+ T cells (not recorded which) from PBMCs. These receptors originate from a human donor with severe aplastic anemia or a healthy control (not recorded which). CDR3s include the opening cysteine and the closing phenylalanine or tryptophan. Each record gives: D gene, clone size, J gene, CDR3 length, V gene, CDR3 protein, CDR3 DNA. A D gene is named only where the DNA matches it firmly. The listing skips clone size in some rows; elsewhere it reads once, few, many or a size class.

D gene: .
clone size: .
J gene: TRBJ2-7
CDR3 length: 13
V gene: TRBV7-6
CDR3 protein: CASSLGGGAEQYF
CDR3 DNA: TGTGCCAGCAGCTTAGGAGGGGGTGCCGAGCAGTACTTC

D gene: .
clone size: many
J gene: TRBJ2-1
CDR3 length: 13
V gene: TRBV9
CDR3 protein: CASSPTQGTEQFF
CDR3 DNA: TGTGCCAGCAGCCCGACCCAGGGCACCGAGCAGTTCTTC

D gene: .
clone size: .
J gene: TRBJ2-2
CDR3 length: 13
V gene: TRBV5-1
CDR3 protein: CASSHGTTGELFF
CDR3 DNA: TGCGCCAGCAGCCACGGGACCACCGGGGAGCTGTTTTTT

D gene: TRBD1
clone size: few
J gene: TRBJ2-7
CDR3 length: 19
V gene: TRBV5-4
CDR3 protein: CASSPLQGAQCGVAYEQYF
CDR3 DNA: TGTGCCAGCAGCCCCTTACAGGGGGCCCAATGCGGGGTGGCTTACGAGCAGTACTTC

D gene: .
clone size: .
J gene: TRBJ1-3
CDR3 length: 16
V gene: TRBV20-1
CDR3 protein: CSANSLGLGIKNTIYF
CDR3 DNA: TGCAGTGCCAACTCTCTGGGACTAGGGATAAAAAACACCATATATTTT

D gene: .
clone size: many
J gene: TRBJ1-2
CDR3 length: 15
V gene: TRBV27
CDR3 protein: CASSLLQGADYGYTF
CDR3 DNA: TGTGCCAGCAGTTTACTACAGGGAGCAGACTATGGCTACACCTTC

D gene: .
clone size: many
J gene: TRBJ2-7
CDR3 length: 13
V gene: TRBV24-1
CDR3 protein: CATSGTGTYEQYF
CDR3 DNA: TGTGCCACCAGTGGAACCGGGACCTACGAGCAGTACTTC

D gene: .
clone size: few
J gene: TRBJ1-1
CDR3 length: 14
V gene: TRBV7-6
CDR3 protein: CASSPSGVGGEAFF
CDR3 DNA: TGTGCCAGCAGCCCCTCTGGTGTGGGGGGGGAAGCTTTCTTT

D gene: .
clone size: few
J gene: TRBJ1-5
CDR3 length: 15
V gene: TRBV7-9
CDR3 protein: CASSLGTDDNQPQHF
CDR3 DNA: TGTGCCAGCAGCTTAGGGACGGATGACAATCAGCCCCAGCATTTT

D gene: TRBD2
clone size: .
J gene: TRBJ2-1
CDR3 length: 16
V gene: TRBV29-1
CDR3 protein: CSVGEGRRPMLDEQFF
CDR3 DNA: TGCAGCGTTGGGGAGGGAAGGCGGCCGATGTTGGATGAGCAGTTCTTC

D gene: TRBD2
clone size: .
J gene: TRBJ2-7
CDR3 length: 16
V gene: TRBV7-3
CDR3 protein: CASSFLAGAASYEQYF
CDR3 DNA: TGTGCCAGCAGCTTCCTAGCGGGAGCCGCATCCTACGAGCAGTACTTC

D gene: .
clone size: few
J gene: TRBJ1-5
CDR3 length: 14
V gene: TRBV20-1
CDR3 protein: CSARGGTSNQPQHF
CDR3 DNA: TGCAGTGCTCGGGGAGGAACGAGCAATCAGCCCCAGCATTTT

D gene: .
clone size: .
J gene: TRBJ1-2
CDR3 length: 13
V gene: TRBV5-1
CDR3 protein: CASNGEGHRGYTF
CDR3 DNA: TGCGCCAGCAACGGAGAAGGGCATCGAGGCTACACCTTC

D gene: TRBD1
clone size: .
J gene: TRBJ2-7
CDR3 length: 15
V gene: TRBV5-1
CDR3 protein: CASSRVTGGFYEQYF
CDR3 DNA: TGCGCCAGCAGCCGAGTGACAGGGGGCTTCTACGAGCAGTACTTC

D gene: TRBD2
clone size: .
J gene: TRBJ2-7
CDR3 length: 14
V gene: TRBV29-1
CDR3 protein: CSVAGLAGTYEQYF
CDR3 DNA: TGCAGCGTTGCAGGACTAGCGGGGACCTACGAGCAGTACTTC

D gene: .
clone size: .
J gene: TRBJ1-2
CDR3 length: 14
V gene: TRBV7-9
CDR3 protein: CASSVAGRPYGYTF
CDR3 DNA: TGTGCCAGCAGCGTAGCAGGGCGCCCCTATGGCTACACCTTC

D gene: .
clone size: few
J gene: TRBJ2-1
CDR3 length: 18
V gene: TRBV6-5
CDR3 protein: CASSYDPRGTGSYNEQFF
CDR3 DNA: TGTGCCAGCAGTTACGACCCACGGGGGACCGGCTCCTACAATGAGCAGTTCTTC

D gene: .
clone size: .
J gene: TRBJ2-2
CDR3 length: 14
V gene: TRBV7-9
CDR3 protein: CASSRHRVVGELFF
CDR3 DNA: TGTGCCAGCAGCCGCCACAGGGTTGTCGGGGAGCTGTTTTTT

D gene: .
clone size: .
J gene: TRBJ2-3
CDR3 length: 12
V gene: TRBV20-1
CDR3 protein: CSARYGADTQYF
CDR3 DNA: TGCAGTGCTAGATACGGTGCAGATACGCAGTATTTT

D gene: .
clone size: many
J gene: TRBJ1-1
CDR3 length: 13
V gene: TRBV6-1
CDR3 protein: CASSPMTEAAAFF
CDR3 DNA: TGTGCCAGCAGCCCGATGACGGAGGCCGCGGCTTTCTTT

D gene: TRBD1
clone size: .
J gene: TRBJ2-7
CDR3 length: 15
V gene: TRBV24-1
CDR3 protein: CATSDAGQAVYEQYF
CDR3 DNA: TGTGCCACCAGTGACGCGGGACAGGCTGTCTACGAGCAGTACTTC

D gene: TRBD2
clone size: few
J gene: TRBJ2-1
CDR3 length: 16
V gene: TRBV7-9
CDR3 protein: CASSLVAGLERNEQFF
CDR3 DNA: TGTGCCAGCAGCTTAGTAGCGGGACTAGAGCGAAATGAGCAGTTCTTC

D gene: .
clone size: few
J gene: TRBJ2-1
CDR3 length: 18
V gene: TRBV9
CDR3 protein: CASSVQPLVGSSYNEQFF
CDR3 DNA: TGTGCCAGCAGCGTCCAGCCCTTAGTGGGTAGCTCCTACAATGAGCAGTTCTTC

D gene: .
clone size: .
J gene: TRBJ1-3
CDR3 length: 14
V gene: TRBV20-1
CDR3 protein: CSAPDRDSGNTIYF
CDR3 DNA: TGCAGTGCCCCCGACAGAGACTCTGGAAACACCATATATTTT

D gene: .
clone size: .
J gene: TRBJ2-7
CDR3 length: 14
V gene: TRBV12-3/TRBV12-4
CDR3 protein: CASSPGSFRYEQYF
CDR3 DNA: TGTGCCAGCAGCCCAGGGTCCTTTAGGTACGAGCAGTACTTC

D gene: TRBD1
clone size: .
J gene: TRBJ1-2
CDR3 length: 13
V gene: TRBV6-5
CDR3 protein: CASSRTGNYGYTF
CDR3 DNA: TGTGCCAGCAGCCGGACAGGAAACTATGGCTACACCTTC

D gene: .
clone size: many
J gene: TRBJ1-1
CDR3 length: 14
V gene: TRBV5-1
CDR3 protein: CASSLDGAGAEAFF
CDR3 DNA: TGCGCCAGCAGCTTGGACGGGGCAGGGGCTGAAGCTTTCTTT

D gene: TRBD2
clone size: many
J gene: TRBJ2-5
CDR3 length: 13
V gene: TRBV20-1
CDR3 protein: CSAAGGFQETQYF
CDR3 DNA: TGCAGTGCGGCGGGGGGTTTTCAAGAGACCCAGTACTTC

D gene: .
clone size: many
J gene: TRBJ1-1
CDR3 length: 17
V gene: TRBV12-3/TRBV12-4
CDR3 protein: CASNAFAQRLMNTEAFF
CDR3 DNA: TGTGCCAGCAACGCCTTTGCCCAGAGGCTTATGAACACTGAAGCTTTCTTT

D gene: .
clone size: few
J gene: TRBJ2-7
CDR3 length: 14
V gene: TRBV15
CDR3 protein: CATSRDRRGYEQYF
CDR3 DNA: TGTGCCACCAGCAGAGATCGTCGAGGTTACGAGCAGTACTTC

D gene: TRBD1
clone size: .
J gene: TRBJ2-2
CDR3 length: 15
V gene: TRBV12-3/TRBV12-4
CDR3 protein: CASRPDRGYTGELFF
CDR3 DNA: TGTGCCAGCAGACCTGACAGGGGATACACCGGGGAGCTGTTTTTT

D gene: TRBD1
clone size: .
J gene: TRBJ1-5
CDR3 length: 14
V gene: TRBV20-1
CDR3 protein: CSATGQYSNQPQHF
CDR3 DNA: TGCAGTGCTACGGGACAGTATAGCAATCAGCCCCAGCATTTT

D gene: TRBD1
clone size: many
J gene: TRBJ2-2
CDR3 length: 15
V gene: TRBV11-1
CDR3 protein: CASSLETGWSGELFF
CDR3 DNA: TGTGCCAGCAGCTTAGAGACAGGGTGGTCCGGGGAGCTGTTTTTT

D gene: .
clone size: many
J gene: TRBJ1-2
CDR3 length: 13
V gene: TRBV29-1
CDR3 protein: CSVDIAGAYGYTF
CDR3 DNA: TGCAGCGTTGATATCGCGGGGGCTTATGGCTACACCTTC

D gene: .
clone size: few
J gene: TRBJ2-7
CDR3 length: 14
V gene: TRBV7-9
CDR3 protein: CASSLTGLHYEQYF
CDR3 DNA: TGTGCCAGCAGCTTAACGGGACTGCACTACGAGCAGTACTTC

D gene: .
clone size: .
J gene: TRBJ1-2
CDR3 length: 12
V gene: TRBV20-1
CDR3 protein: CSAPFSFGGYTF
CDR3 DNA: TGCAGTGCCCCGTTTTCTTTCGGTGGCTACACCTTC

D gene: .
clone size: many
J gene: TRBJ1-1
CDR3 length: 15
V gene: TRBV6-5
CDR3 protein: CASSYSPGRNTEAFF
CDR3 DNA: TGTGCCAGCAGTTACTCGCCAGGCCGGAACACTGAAGCTTTCTTT

D gene: TRBD2
clone size: .
J gene: TRBJ2-3
CDR3 length: 15
V gene: TRBV20-1
CDR3 protein: CSVRTSGDSTDTQYF
CDR3 DNA: TGCAGTGTCAGGACTAGCGGGGACAGCACAGATACGCAGTATTTT

D gene: .
clone size: once
J gene: TRBJ2-3
CDR3 length: 13
V gene: TRBV11-2
CDR3 protein: CASSGPPTGTQYF
CDR3 DNA: TGTGCCAGCAGCGGGCCACCGACGGGTACGCAGTATTTT

D gene: .
clone size: .
J gene: TRBJ2-1
CDR3 length: 17
V gene: TRBV7-3
CDR3 protein: CASSLGPQGSGYNEQFF
CDR3 DNA: TGTGCCAGCAGCTTAGGACCACAGGGTTCCGGCTACAATGAGCAGTTCTTC

D gene: TRBD1
clone size: many
J gene: TRBJ2-7
CDR3 length: 14
V gene: TRBV15
CDR3 protein: CATSIRQGEYEQYF
CDR3 DNA: TGTGCCACCAGCATTAGACAGGGAGAATACGAGCAGTACTTC

D gene: .
clone size: .
J gene: TRBJ2-2
CDR3 length: 15
V gene: TRBV7-9
CDR3 protein: CASSLPFSGAGELFF
CDR3 DNA: TGTGCCAGCAGCTTACCGTTTAGCGGAGCCGGGGAGCTGTTTTTT

D gene: .
clone size: once
J gene: TRBJ2-1
CDR3 length: 15
V gene: TRBV20-1
CDR3 protein: CSARGWGKTYNKQFF
CDR3 DNA: TGCAGTGCTAGAGGGTGGGGAAAAACGTACAATAAGCAGTTCTTC